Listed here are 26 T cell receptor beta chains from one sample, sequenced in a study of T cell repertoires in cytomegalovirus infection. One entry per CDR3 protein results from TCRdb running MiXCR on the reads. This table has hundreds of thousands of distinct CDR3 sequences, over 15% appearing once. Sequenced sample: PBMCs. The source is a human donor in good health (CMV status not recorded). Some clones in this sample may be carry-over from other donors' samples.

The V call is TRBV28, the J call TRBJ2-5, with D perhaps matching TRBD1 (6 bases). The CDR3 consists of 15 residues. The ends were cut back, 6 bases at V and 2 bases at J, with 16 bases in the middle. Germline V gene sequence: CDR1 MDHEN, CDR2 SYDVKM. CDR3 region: CASSPRGYFQETQYF. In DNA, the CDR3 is TGTGCCAGCAGCCCGAGGGGGTACTTTCAAGAGACCCAGTACTTC. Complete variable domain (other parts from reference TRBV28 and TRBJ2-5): DVKVTQSSRYLVKRTGEKVFLECVQDMDHENMFWYRQDPGLGLRLIYFSYDVKMKEKGDIPEGYSVSREKKERFSLILESASTNQTSMYLCASSPRGYFQETQYFGPGTRLLVL.

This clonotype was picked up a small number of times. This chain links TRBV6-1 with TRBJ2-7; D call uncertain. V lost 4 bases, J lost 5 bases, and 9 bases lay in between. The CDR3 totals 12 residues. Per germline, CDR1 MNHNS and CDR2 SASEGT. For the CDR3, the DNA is TGTGCCAGCAGTGCCAGATACGACGAGCAGTACTTC. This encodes CASSARYDEQYF.

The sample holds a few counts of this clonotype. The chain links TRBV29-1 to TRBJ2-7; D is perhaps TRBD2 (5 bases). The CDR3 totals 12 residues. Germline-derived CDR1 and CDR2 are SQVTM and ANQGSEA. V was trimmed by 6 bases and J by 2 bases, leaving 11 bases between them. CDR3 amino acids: CSVGGSAYEQYF. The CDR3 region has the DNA TGCAGCGTCGGCGGGTCAGCCTACGAGCAGTACTTC.

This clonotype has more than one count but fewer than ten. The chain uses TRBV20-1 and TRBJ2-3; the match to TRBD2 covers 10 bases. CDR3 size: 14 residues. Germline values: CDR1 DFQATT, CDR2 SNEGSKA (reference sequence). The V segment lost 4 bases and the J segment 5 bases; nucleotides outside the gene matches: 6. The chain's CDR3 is CSATQLAGKDTQYF. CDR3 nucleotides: TGCAGTGCTACCCAACTAGCGGGAAAAGATACGCAGTATTTT.

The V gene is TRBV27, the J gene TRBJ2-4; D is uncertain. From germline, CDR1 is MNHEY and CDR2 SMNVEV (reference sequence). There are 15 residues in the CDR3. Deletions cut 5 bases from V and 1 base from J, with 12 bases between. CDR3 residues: CASSPRHPAKNIQYF. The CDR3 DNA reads TGTGCCAGCAGTCCCCGACATCCGGCCAAAAACATTCAGTACTTC.

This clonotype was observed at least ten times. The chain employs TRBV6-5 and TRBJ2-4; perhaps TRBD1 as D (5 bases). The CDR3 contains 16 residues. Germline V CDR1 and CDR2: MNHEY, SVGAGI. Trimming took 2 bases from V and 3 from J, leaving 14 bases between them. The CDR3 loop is CASSYGQGWDKNIQYF. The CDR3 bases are TGTGCCAGCAGTTACGGGCAGGGCTGGGACAAAAACATTCAGTACTTC.

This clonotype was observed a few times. The CDR3 loop reads CSARLPSRDYEQYF. CDR3 DNA: TGCAGTGCTAGGCTTCCTAGCCGAGACTACGAGCAGTACTTC. The chain recombines TRBV20-1 with TRBJ2-7; D may be TRBD2 (5 bases). V lost 3 bases to trimming and J lost 3 bases, with 15 bases between them. Germline loops: CDR1 DFQATT, CDR2 SNEGSKA (reference sequence). CDR3 length: 14 residues.

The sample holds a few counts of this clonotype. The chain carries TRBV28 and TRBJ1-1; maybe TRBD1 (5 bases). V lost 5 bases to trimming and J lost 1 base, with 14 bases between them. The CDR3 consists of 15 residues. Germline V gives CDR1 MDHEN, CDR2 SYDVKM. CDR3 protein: CASSPGSPQNTEAFF. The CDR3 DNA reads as TGTGCCAGCAGTCCAGGGTCACCCCAGAACACTGAAGCTTTCTTT.

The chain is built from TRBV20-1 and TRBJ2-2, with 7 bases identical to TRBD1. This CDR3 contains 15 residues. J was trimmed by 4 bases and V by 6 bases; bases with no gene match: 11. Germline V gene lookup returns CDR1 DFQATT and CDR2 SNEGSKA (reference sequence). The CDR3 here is CSALIGTAITGELFF. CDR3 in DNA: TGCAGTGCGCTGATTGGGACAGCGATCACCGGGGAGCTGTTTTTT.

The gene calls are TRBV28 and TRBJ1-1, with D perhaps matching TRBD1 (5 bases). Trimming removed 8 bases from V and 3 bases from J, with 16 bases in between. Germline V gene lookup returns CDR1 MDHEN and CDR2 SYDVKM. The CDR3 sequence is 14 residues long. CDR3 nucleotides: TGTGCCAGCCGACTTGGGGGGGTTTACACTGAAGCTTTCTTT. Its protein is CASRLGGVYTEAFF.

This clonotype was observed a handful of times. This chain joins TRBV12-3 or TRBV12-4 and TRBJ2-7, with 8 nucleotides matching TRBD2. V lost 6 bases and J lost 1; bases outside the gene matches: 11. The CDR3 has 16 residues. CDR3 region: CASSLPASGPSYEQYF. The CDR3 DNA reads TGTGCCAGCAGCCTACCCGCTAGCGGGCCATCCTACGAGCAGTACTTC.

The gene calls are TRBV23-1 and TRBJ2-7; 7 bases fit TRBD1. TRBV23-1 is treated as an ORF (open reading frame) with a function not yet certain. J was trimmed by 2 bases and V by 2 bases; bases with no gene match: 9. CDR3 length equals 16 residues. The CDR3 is CASSQGGEGAAYEQYF. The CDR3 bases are TGCGCCAGCAGTCAAGGGGGAGAGGGGGCGGCCTACGAGCAGTACTTC.

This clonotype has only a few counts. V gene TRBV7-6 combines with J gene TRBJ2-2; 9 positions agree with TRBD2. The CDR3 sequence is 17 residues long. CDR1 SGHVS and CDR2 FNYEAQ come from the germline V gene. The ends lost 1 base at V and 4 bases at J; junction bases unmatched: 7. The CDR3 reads CASSLVLAGEATGELFF. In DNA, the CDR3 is TGTGCCAGCAGCTTAGTTTTAGCGGGAGAGGCCACCGGGGAGCTGTTTTTT.

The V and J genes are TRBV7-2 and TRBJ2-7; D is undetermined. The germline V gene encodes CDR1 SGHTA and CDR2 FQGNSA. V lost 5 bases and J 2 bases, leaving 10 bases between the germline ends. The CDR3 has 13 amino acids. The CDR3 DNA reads TGTGCCAGCAGCCCGCCCGTCCCCTACGAGCAGTACTTC. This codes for CASSPPVPYEQYF.

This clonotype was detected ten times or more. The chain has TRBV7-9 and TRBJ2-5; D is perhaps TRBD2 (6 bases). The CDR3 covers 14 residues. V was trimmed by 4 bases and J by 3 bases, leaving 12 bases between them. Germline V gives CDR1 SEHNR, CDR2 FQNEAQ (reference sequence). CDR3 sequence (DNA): TGTGCCAGCAGCTACTTCGGGGGTGAAGAGACCCAGTACTTC. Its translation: CASSYFGGEETQYF. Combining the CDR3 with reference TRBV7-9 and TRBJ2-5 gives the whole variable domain DTGVSQNPRHKITKRGQNVTFRCDPISEHNRLYWYRQTLGQGPEFLTYFQNEAQLEKSRLLSDRFSAERPKGSFSTLEIQRTEQGDSAMYLCASSYFGGEETQYFGPGTRLLVL.

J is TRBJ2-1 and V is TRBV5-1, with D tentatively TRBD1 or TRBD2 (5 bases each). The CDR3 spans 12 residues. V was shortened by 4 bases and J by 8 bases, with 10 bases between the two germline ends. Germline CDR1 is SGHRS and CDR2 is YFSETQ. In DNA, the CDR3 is TGCGCCAGCAGCCCGGGGCAGGATGAGCAGTTCTTC. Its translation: CASSPGQDEQFF.

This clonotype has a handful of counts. The CDR3 region is CASSLMTGANTGELFF. DNA of the CDR3: TGTGCCAGCAGCCTAATGACAGGGGCGAACACCGGGGAGCTGTTTTTT. The chain is built from TRBV7-8 and TRBJ2-2; 8 bases align to TRBD1. Germline V gene lookup returns CDR1 SGHVS and CDR2 FQNEAQ. V lost 5 bases, J lost 0 bases, and 5 bases stayed unmatched. CDR3 length equals 16 residues.

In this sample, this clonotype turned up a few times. DNA for the CDR3: TGTGCCAGCTCACCCTTGACTAGAATCCAGCCAAATGAGCAGTTCTTC. It yields the protein CASSPLTRIQPNEQFF. This chain joins TRBV18 and TRBJ2-1; D is possibly TRBD2 (6 bases). The germline CDR1 and CDR2 sequences are KGHSH and LQKENI. V gave up 3 bases and J gave up 7 bases, with 19 bases separating them. This CDR3 region has 16 residues.

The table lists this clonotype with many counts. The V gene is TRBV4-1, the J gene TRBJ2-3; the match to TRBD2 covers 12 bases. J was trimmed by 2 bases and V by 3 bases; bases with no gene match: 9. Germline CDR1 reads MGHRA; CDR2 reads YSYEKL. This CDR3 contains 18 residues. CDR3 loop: CASSHPHWTSGATDTQYF. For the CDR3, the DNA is TGCGCCAGCAGCCATCCCCACTGGACTAGCGGGGCCACAGATACGCAGTATTTT.

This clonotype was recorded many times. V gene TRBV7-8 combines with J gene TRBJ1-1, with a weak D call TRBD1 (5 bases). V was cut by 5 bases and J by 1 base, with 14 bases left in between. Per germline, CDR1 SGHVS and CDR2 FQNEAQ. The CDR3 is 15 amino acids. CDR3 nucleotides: TGTGCCAGCAGCCGGGGAGGGACGGAGAACACTGAAGCTTTCTTT. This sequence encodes CASSRGGTENTEAFF.

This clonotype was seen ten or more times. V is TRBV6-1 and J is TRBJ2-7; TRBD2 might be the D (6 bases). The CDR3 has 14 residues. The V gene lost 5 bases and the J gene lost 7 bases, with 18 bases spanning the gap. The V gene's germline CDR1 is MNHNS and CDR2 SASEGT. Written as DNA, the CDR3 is TGTGCCAGCAGTACTAGCACCCCCTTTGGGGAGCAGTACTTC. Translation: CASSTSTPFGEQYF.

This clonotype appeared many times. CDR3 nucleotide sequence: TGTGCCAGCAGCTTGGGAGGAGGAGAGACCCAGTACTTC. Protein: CASSLGGGETQYF. The chain uses TRBV7-2 and TRBJ2-5, with D perhaps TRBD2 (6 bases). V shed 3 bases and J shed 4 bases, with 9 bases lying between them. The CDR3 consists of 13 residues. From germline, CDR1 is SGHTA and CDR2 FQGNSA.

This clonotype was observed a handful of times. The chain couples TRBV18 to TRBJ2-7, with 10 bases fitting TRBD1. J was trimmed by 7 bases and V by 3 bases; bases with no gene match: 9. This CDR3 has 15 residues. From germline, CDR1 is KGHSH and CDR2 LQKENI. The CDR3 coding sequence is TGTGCCAGCTCACCCATGACAGGGGGCAAGCTTGAGCAGTACTTC. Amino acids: CASSPMTGGKLEQYF.

The CDR3 sequence: CASSLGDRNYEQYF. The DNA of the CDR3 is TGTGCCAGCAGTTTAGGCGACAGGAACTACGAGCAGTACTTC. The chain links TRBV28 to TRBJ2-7, with a possible D match to TRBD1 (6 bases). CDR1 and CDR2 (germline): MDHEN, SYDVKM. The CDR3 has 14 amino acids. V shed 2 bases and J shed 3 bases, with 11 bases lying between them. Supplemented by reference TRBV28 and TRBJ2-7, the full variable domain reads DVKVTQSSRYLVKRTGEKVFLECVQDMDHENMFWYRQDPGLGLRLIYFSYDVKMKEKGDIPEGYSVSREKKERFSLILESASTNQTSMYLCASSLGDRNYEQYFGPGTRLTVT.

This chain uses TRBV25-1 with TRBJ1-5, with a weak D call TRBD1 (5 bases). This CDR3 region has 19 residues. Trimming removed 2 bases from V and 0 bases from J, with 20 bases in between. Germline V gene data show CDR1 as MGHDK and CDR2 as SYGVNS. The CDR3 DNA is TGTGCCAGCAGTGAAAAATGCCGGGTCCAGGGATATAGCAATCAGCCCCAGCATTTT. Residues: CASSEKCRVQGYSNQPQHF.

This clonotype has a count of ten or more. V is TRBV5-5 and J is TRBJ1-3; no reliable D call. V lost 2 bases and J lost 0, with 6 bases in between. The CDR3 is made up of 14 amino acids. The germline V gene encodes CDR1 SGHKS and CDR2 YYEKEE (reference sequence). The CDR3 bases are TGTGCCAGCAGCTTCGGGAGCTCTGGAAACACCATATATTTT. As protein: CASSFGSSGNTIYF.